This T cell receptor beta chain emerged from a study of Ad26.COV2.S vaccination and SARS-CoV-2 variants. Profiled with immunoSEQ multiplex PCR; TCRdb holds only in-frame clones, not every one. The sample lists about 350,000 clones, about 90% occurring once. The CDR3 spans 17 residues. CDR1 LGHNA and CDR2 YNFKEQ come from the germline V gene. V dropped 4 bases and J dropped 0 bases, with 16 bases sitting between them. This receptor was obtained from a human donor who had recovered from COVID-19. Sequences were derived from peripheral blood, sampled after recovery from COVID-19. The rearrangement uses TRBV4-2 and TRBJ1-3, with D uncertain. CDR3 nucleotides: TGTGCCAGCAGCCCTACCGGACGCCGGAGCTCTGGAAACACCATATATTTT. Protein product: CASSPTGRRSSGNTIYF.